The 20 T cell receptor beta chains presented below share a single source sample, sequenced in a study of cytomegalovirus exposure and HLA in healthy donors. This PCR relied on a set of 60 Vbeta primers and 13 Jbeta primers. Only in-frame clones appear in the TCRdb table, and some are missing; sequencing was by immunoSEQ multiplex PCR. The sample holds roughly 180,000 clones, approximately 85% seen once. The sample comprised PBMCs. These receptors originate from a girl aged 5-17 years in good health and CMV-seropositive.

The CDR3 region has the DNA TGTGCCTGGAGTGTACAGCGGGGGGCCCCCTACGAGCAGTACTTC. This encodes CAWSVQRGAPYEQYF. The chain recombines TRBV30 with TRBJ2-7; 9 bases line up with TRBD2. The J segment lost 2 bases and the V segment lost 0 bases, leaving 5 bases of the junction unmatched. This CDR3 region has 15 residues. Germline values: CDR1 GTSNPN, CDR2 SVGIG (reference sequence). The complete variable domain, with remaining parts taken from reference TRBV30 and TRBJ2-7, reads SQTIHQWPATLVQPVGSPLSLECTVEGTSNPNLYWYRQAAGRGLQLLFYSVGIGQISSEVPQNLSASRPQDRQFILSSKKLLLSDSGFYLCAWSVQRGAPYEQYFGPGTRLTVT.

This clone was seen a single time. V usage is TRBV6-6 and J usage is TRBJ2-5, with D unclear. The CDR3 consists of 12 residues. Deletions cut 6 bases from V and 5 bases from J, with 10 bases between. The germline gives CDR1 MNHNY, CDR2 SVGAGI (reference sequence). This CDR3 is CASRLVGETQYF. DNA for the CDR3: TGTGCCAGCAGGCTAGTAGGCGAGACCCAGTACTTC.

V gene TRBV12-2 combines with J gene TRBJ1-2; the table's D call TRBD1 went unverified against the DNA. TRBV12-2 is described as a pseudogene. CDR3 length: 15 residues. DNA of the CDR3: TGTGCAAGTCCCGCTCGGAAGGGGGCCCCTTATGGCTACACCTTC. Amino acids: CASPARKGAPYGYTF.

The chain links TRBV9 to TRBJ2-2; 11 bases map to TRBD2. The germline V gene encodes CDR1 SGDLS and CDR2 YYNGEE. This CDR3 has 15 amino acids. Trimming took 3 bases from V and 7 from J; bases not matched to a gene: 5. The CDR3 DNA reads TGTGCCAGCAGCGGAACTAGCGGGGGCGGCGGGGAGCTGTTTTTT. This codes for CASSGTSGGGGELFF.

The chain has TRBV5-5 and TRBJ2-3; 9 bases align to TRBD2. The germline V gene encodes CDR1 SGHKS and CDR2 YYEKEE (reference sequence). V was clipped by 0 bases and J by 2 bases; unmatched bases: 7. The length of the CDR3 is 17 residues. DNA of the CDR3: TGTGCCAGCAGCTTGGATCGGGGACTAGCAGACACAGATACGCAGTATTTT. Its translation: CASSLDRGLADTDTQYF.

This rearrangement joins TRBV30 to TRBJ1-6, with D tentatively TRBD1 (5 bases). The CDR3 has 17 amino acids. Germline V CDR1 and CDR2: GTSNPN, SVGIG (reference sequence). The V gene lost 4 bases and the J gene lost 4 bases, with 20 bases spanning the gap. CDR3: CAWIRDSTALYNSPLHF. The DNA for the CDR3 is TGTGCCTGGATTAGGGACTCAACAGCGCTATATAATTCACCCCTCCACTTT.

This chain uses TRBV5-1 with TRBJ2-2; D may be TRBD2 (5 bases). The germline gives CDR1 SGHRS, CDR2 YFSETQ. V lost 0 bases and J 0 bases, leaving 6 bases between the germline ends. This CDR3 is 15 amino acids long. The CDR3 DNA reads TGCGCCAGCAGCTTGGGCGGGTCGAACACCGGGGAGCTGTTTTTT. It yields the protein CASSLGGSNTGELFF.

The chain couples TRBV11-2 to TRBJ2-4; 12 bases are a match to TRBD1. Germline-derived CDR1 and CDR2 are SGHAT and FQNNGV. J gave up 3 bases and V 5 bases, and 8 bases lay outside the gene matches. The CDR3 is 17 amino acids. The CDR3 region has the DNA TGTGCCAGCAGCCCCGGGACAGGGGGCTATGGCAAAAACATTCAGTACTTC. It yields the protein CASSPGTGGYGKNIQYF.

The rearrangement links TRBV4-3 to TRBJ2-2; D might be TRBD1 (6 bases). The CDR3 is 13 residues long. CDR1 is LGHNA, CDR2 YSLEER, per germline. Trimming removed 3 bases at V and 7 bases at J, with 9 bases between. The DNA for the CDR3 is TGCGCCAGCAGCCAGGGGGCTAACGGGGAGCTGTTTTTT. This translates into CASSQGANGELFF.

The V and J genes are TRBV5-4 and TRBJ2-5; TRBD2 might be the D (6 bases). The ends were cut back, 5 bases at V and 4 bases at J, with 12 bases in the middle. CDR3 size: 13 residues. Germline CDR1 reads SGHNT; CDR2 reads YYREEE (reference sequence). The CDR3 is CASRTRGGETQYF. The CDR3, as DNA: TGTGCCAGCAGAACCCGGGGAGGAGAGACCCAGTACTTC.

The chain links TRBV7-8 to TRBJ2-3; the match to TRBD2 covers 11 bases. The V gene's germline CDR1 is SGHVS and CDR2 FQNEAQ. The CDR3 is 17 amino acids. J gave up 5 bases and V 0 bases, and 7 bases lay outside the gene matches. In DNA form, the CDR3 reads TGTGCCAGCAGCTTAGCCGGGAATAGCGGGGGGGTAGATACGCAGTATTTT. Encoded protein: CASSLAGNSGGVDTQYF.

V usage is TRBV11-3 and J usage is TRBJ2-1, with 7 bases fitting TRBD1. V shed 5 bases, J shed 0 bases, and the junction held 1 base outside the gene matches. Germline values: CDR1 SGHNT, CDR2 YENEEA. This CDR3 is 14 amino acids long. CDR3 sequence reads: CASSRDSSYNEQFF. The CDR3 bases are TGTGCCAGCAGCCGGGACAGCTCCTACAATGAGCAGTTCTTC.

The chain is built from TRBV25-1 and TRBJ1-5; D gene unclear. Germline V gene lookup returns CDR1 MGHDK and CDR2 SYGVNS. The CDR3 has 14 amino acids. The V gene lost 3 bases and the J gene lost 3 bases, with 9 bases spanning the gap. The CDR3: CASSEGQDNQPQHF. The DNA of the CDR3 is TGTGCCAGCAGTGAGGGCCAGGACAATCAGCCCCAGCATTTT.

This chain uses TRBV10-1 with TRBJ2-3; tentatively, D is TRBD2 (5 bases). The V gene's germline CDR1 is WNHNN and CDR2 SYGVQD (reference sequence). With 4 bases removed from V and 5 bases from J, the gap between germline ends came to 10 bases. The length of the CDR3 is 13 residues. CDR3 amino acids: CASSVTSGDTQYF. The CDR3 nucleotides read TGCGCCAGCAGTGTCACTAGTGGAGATACGCAGTATTTT.

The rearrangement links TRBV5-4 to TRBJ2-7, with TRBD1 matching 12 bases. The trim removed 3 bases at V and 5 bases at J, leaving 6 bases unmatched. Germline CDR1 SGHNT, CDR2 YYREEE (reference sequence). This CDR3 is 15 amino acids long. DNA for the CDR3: TGTGCCAGCAGCTCCTTGGGGACAGGGGGCAACGAGCAGTACTTC. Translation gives CASSSLGTGGNEQYF.

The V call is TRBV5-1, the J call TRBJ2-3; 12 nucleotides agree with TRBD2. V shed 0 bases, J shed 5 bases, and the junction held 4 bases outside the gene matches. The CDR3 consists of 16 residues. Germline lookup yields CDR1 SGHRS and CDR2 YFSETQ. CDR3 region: CASSLGASGGVDTQYF. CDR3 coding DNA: TGCGCCAGCAGCTTGGGAGCTAGCGGGGGGGTAGATACGCAGTATTTT. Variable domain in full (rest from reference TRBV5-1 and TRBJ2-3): KAGVTQTPRYLIKTRGQQVTLSCSPISGHRSVSWYQQTPGQGLQFLFEYFSETQRNKGNFPGRFSGRQFSNSRSEMNVSTLELGDSALYLCASSLGASGGVDTQYFGPGTRLTVL.

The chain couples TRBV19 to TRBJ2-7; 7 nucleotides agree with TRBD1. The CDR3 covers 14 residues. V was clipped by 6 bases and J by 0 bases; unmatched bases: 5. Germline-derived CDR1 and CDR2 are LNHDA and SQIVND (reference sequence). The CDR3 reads CASRRDSASYEQYF. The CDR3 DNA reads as TGTGCCAGTAGGAGGGACAGTGCCTCCTACGAGCAGTACTTC.

This chain's CDR3 is CASGRVQPQHF. DNA for the CDR3: TGTGCCAGCGGGCGGGTTCAGCCCCAGCATTTT. The rearrangement joins TRBV18 to TRBJ1-5; D gene ambiguous. The CDR3 length is 11 residues. The germline V and J ends were trimmed by 8 bases and 6 bases, with 8 bases remaining between them. Germline CDR1 KGHSH, CDR2 LQKENI.

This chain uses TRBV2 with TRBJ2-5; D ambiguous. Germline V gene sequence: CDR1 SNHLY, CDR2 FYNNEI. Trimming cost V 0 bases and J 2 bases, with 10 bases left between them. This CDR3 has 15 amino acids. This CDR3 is CASSEAKQAQETQYF. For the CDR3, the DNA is TGTGCCAGCAGTGAAGCTAAGCAGGCGCAAGAGACCCAGTACTTC.

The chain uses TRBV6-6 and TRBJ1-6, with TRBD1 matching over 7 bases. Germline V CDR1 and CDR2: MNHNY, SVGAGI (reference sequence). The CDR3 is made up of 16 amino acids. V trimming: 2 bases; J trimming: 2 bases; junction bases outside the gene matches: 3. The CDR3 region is CASSYGQAAYNSPLHF. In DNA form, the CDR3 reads TGTGCCAGCAGTTACGGACAGGCGGCCTATAATTCACCCCTCCACTTT.